Below, 8 T cell receptor beta chains from the same sample are listed, as sequenced in a study of Graves' ophthalmopathy and Graves' hyperthyroidism. Scientists amplified the TCR beta CDR3 regions from RNA transcripts. A first-round RT-PCR used HTBI primers, followed by a second-round multiplex PCR. One entry per CDR3 protein results from TCRdb running MiXCR on the multiplex PCR reads. Among hundreds of thousands of distinct CDR3 sequences, approximately 21% were seen once, and the ten largest hold around 6.5%. What was sequenced was peripheral blood. The receptors stem from a woman under 30 with stable Graves' hyperthyroidism. Some clones in this sample may be carry-over from other donors' samples.

This clonotype was observed at least ten times. The chain has TRBV15 and TRBJ2-7; 11 bases align to TRBD2. The CDR3 length is 13 residues. V shed 6 bases and J 6 bases; nucleotides not matched to a gene: 4. Germline loops: CDR1 LNHNV, CDR2 YYDKDF (reference sequence). CDR3 nucleotides: TGTGCCACCAGTCTCGGGACTAGCGGCGAGCAGTACTTC. This translates into CATSLGTSGEQYF.

This clonotype has just a few counts. The gene calls are TRBV28 and TRBJ2-5, with TRBD1 matching over 10 bases. This CDR3 has 16 amino acids. Germline CDR1 is MDHEN and CDR2 is SYDVKM. Trimming removed 8 bases from V and 4 bases from J; junction bases left unmatched: 13. Written as DNA, the CDR3 is TGTGCCAGCCTGCCTGTGGGCTGGGACAGGGGAGAGACCCAGTACTTC. Translated: CASLPVGWDRGETQYF.

This chain links TRBV6-1 with TRBJ2-2, with 9 bases matching TRBD1. CDR3 size: 16 residues. J was trimmed by 0 bases and V by 7 bases; bases with no gene match: 6. CDR1 MNHNS and CDR2 SASEGT come from the germline V gene. The CDR3: CASIPWTGANTGELFF. Written as DNA, the CDR3 is TGTGCCAGCATTCCGTGGACAGGGGCGAACACCGGGGAGCTGTTTTTT.

This clonotype was detected only a few times. The J gene is TRBJ2-7, the V gene TRBV4-1, with TRBD2 as a possible D gene (6 bases). Germline loops: CDR1 MGHRA, CDR2 YSYEKL. The CDR3 extends over 16 amino acids. Trimming cost V 4 bases and J 5 bases, with 21 bases left between them. The CDR3 nucleotides are TGCGCCAGCAGCCCCGCCGGGACTCTCTTAAAGGACGAGCAGTACTTC. As protein: CASSPAGTLLKDEQYF.

This clonotype was counted many times. For the CDR3, the DNA is TGCAGCGTTGAGGAAGGGGGAAACTATGGCTACACCTTC. Its protein is CSVEEGGNYGYTF. This sequence joins TRBV29-1 and TRBJ1-2, with TRBD1 as a possible D gene (6 bases). The V gene lost 3 bases and the J gene lost 2 bases, with 10 bases spanning the gap. There are 13 residues in the CDR3. Germline V lookup: CDR1 SQVTM, CDR2 ANQGSEA. The entire variable domain, with the rest obtained from reference TRBV29-1 and TRBJ1-2, is as follows: SAVISQKPSRDICQRGTSLTIQCQVDSQVTMMFWYRQQPGQSLTLIATANQGSEATYESGFVIDKFPISRPNLTFSTLTVSNMSPEDSSIYLCSVEEGGNYGYTFGSGTRLTVV.

This clonotype has a count of ten or more. The chain joins TRBV14 to TRBJ1-5; possible D gene TRBD1, 5 bases. V was cut by 6 bases and J by 7 bases, with 10 bases left in between. The germline V gene has CDR1 SGHDN and CDR2 FVKESK. This CDR3 spans 12 amino acids. CDR3 nucleotide sequence: TGTGCCAGCAGTGGGGCCGGGCAGCCCCAGCATTTT. Translating it yields CASSGAGQPQHF.

This clonotype showed up many times. The V gene is TRBV20-1, the J gene TRBJ1-2; the match to TRBD1 covers 9 bases. CDR1 DFQATT and CDR2 SNEGSKA come from the germline V gene (reference sequence). V lost 3 bases and J lost 4; bases outside the gene matches: 6. This CDR3 is built from 14 residues. DNA for the CDR3: TGCAGTGCTAGGGGGGACAGGGAATTCTATGGCTACACCTTC. As protein: CSARGDREFYGYTF.

This clonotype has at least ten counts. The J gene is TRBJ2-5, the V gene TRBV25-1; possibly TRBD1 or TRBD2 for D (5 bases each). V was clipped by 6 bases and J by 5 bases, with 13 bases between them. The CDR3 extends over 13 amino acids. Germline CDR1 and CDR2: MGHDK and SYGVNS. CDR3 protein: CASSYRDGETQYF. CDR3 DNA: TGTGCCAGCAGCTACCGGGACGGGGAGACCCAGTACTTC.